This is a list of T cell receptor beta chains from one sample in a study of T cell responses to AZD1222 COVID-19 vaccine. Produced via immunoSEQ multiplex PCR; TCRdb's table is partial and in-frame only. The repertoire consists of 150,000 to 160,000 clones, with roughly nine tenths occurring once and the leading ten covering 2.5% to 4%. This specimen consisted of peripheral blood, obtained on day 0 of AZD1222 vaccination. The receptors were sampled from an adult in good health. Each CDR3 is given with its conserved first and last residue. The order of the fields is clone size, J gene, CDR3 length, D gene, V gene, CDR3 DNA, CDR3 protein. D genes are given only for firm matches. Size values are once, few and many counts, or a class for expanded clones, and some rows have none.

. TRBJ1-1 13 . TRBV27 TGTGCCAGCAGTTGGCAGGGGAACACTGAAGCTTTCTTT CASSWQGNTEAFF
. TRBJ2-6 15 . TRBV9 TGTGCCAGCAGCGTATGGAACTCTGGGGCCAACGTCCTGACTTTC CASSVWNSGANVLTF
. TRBJ1-3 15 TRBD1 TRBV28 TGTGCCAGCAGTTTAGACAGGGACTATGGAAACACCATATATTTT CASSLDRDYGNTIYF
. TRBJ1-6 15 . TRBV5-5 TGTGCCAGCAGCTTGGCCGTGACAGCTAATTCACCCCTCCACTTT CASSLAVTANSPLHF
. TRBJ1-2 13 . TRBV28 TGTGCCAGCACCCTCTTTTCGGATCGGGGCTACACCTTC CASTLFSDRGYTF
. TRBJ1-2 16 . TRBV11-2 TGTGCCAGCAGCTTAGATGTCCAGAAAGCGTTCTATGGCTACACCTTC CASSLDVQKAFYGYTF
. TRBJ2-3 15 TRBD1 TRBV5-1 TGCGCCAGCAGCTTCACAGGGGGATTGGCAGATACGCAGTATTTT CASSFTGGLADTQYF
. TRBJ1-1 12 TRBD1 TRBV6-5 TGTGCCAGCAGTTACTCACAGGGGGAAGCTTTCTTT CASSYSQGEAFF
. TRBJ1-2 10 . TRBV20-1 TGCAGTGCTAAGGCTTATGGCTACACCTTC CSAKAYGYTF
. TRBJ2-5 15 TRBD1 TRBV7-2 TGTGCCAGCAGCTTGATGGCAGGGGGCTTGGAGACCCAGTACTTC CASSLMAGGLETQYF
few TRBJ2-3 14 . TRBV2 TGTGCCAGCAGAAAGGGGATCTCCACAGATACGCAGTATTTT CASRKGISTDTQYF